The 29 T cell receptor beta chains presented below share a single source sample, sequenced in a study of cytomegalovirus exposure and HLA in healthy donors. It was with 60 Vbeta and 13 Jbeta primers that the PCR ran. Data came from immunoSEQ multiplex PCR; TCRdb stores just in-frame clones and leaves some out. The table includes approximately 120,000 clones, 74% detected once. Source material: PBMCs. Receptors were obtained from a human donor in good health.

The chain combines TRBV6-6 with TRBJ1-2; D is undetermined. The CDR3 extends over 15 amino acids. V gave up 4 bases and J gave up 7 bases, with 19 bases separating them. CDR1 is MNHNY, CDR2 SVGAGI, per germline (reference sequence). CDR3 protein: CASSFNGLGSPGYTF. CDR3 sequence (DNA): TGTGCCAGCAGTTTTAACGGACTTGGCAGTCCTGGCTACACCTTC.

J is TRBJ2-7 and V is TRBV28, with a weak D call TRBD2 (5 bases). This CDR3 region has 15 residues. Looked up from germline, CDR1 is MDHEN and CDR2 is SYDVKM. The V end lost 6 bases, the J end lost 0 bases, and 15 bases lay between the germline ends. The CDR3 reads CASSRSEGSSYEQYF. The DNA for the CDR3 is TGTGCCAGCAGCCGTTCTGAGGGATCCTCCTACGAGCAGTACTTC.

The chain uses TRBV11-2 and TRBJ2-7, with D perhaps matching TRBD2 (7 bases). With 2 bases removed from V and 11 bases from J, the gap between germline ends came to 22 bases. The germline V gene encodes CDR1 SGHAT and CDR2 FQNNGV. This CDR3 comprises 15 residues. The CDR3 DNA follows: TGTGCCAGCAGCTTAATCTCGGGGGGCGTCGCCCCAAAGTACTTC. It yields the protein CASSLISGGVAPKYF. Full variable domain (remainder filled in from reference TRBV11-2 and TRBJ2-7): EAGVAQSPRYKIIEKRQSVAFWCNPISGHATLYWYQQILGQGPKLLIQFQNNGVVDDSQLPKDRFSAERLKGVDSTLKIQPAKLEDSAVYLCASSLISGGVAPKYFGPGTRLTVT.

This chain links TRBV7-9 with TRBJ1-1, with D possibly being TRBD1 (6 bases). The CDR3 runs 14 residues. Germline CDR1 is SEHNR and CDR2 is FQNEAQ (reference sequence). V lost 5 bases to trimming and J lost 1 base, with 11 bases between them. The CDR3 DNA is TGTGCCAGCAGCCCCCAGGGGCAGAACACTGAAGCTTTCTTT. It specifies CASSPQGQNTEAFF.

The V gene is TRBV6-5, the J gene TRBJ2-1, with 9 positions matching TRBD2. The germline CDR1 and CDR2 sequences are MNHEY and SVGAGI. The CDR3 runs to 15 residues. V gave up 6 bases and J gave up 7 bases; unmatched junction bases: 10. As DNA, the CDR3 is TGTGCCAGCAGGGAACTAGCGGGTGGGAGGAATGAGCAGTTCTTC. This sequence encodes CASRELAGGRNEQFF.

This clone is a singleton in its sample. The chain employs TRBV28 and TRBJ2-7, with 8 positions matching TRBD1. The CDR3 length is 15 residues. Germline V gene data show CDR1 as MDHEN and CDR2 as SYDVKM. Unmatched junction bases numbered 8, after V lost 4 bases and J lost 3 bases. The chain's CDR3 is CASSSPGTGYYEQYF. As DNA, the CDR3 is TGTGCCAGCAGTTCCCCCGGGACAGGATACTACGAGCAGTACTTC.

V gene TRBV28 combines with J gene TRBJ1-4, with 10 positions matching TRBD1. Losses at the gene ends were 3 bases for V and 3 bases for J; bases not matched to a gene: 7. This CDR3 is built from 17 residues. Germline loops: CDR1 MDHEN, CDR2 SYDVKM. In DNA form, the CDR3 reads TGTGCCAGCAGTTTCCGAAGACAGGGGGCTTCTAATGAAAAACTGTTTTTT. Translation: CASSFRRQGASNEKLFF.

The chain carries TRBV5-6 and TRBJ1-3; D is unclear. Per germline, CDR1 SGHDT and CDR2 YYEEEE. Trimming cost V 2 bases and J 2 bases, with 8 bases left between them. There are 14 residues in the CDR3. CDR3 nucleotide sequence: TGTGCCAGCAGCTTTTCGGTAGCTGGAAACACCATATATTTT. It codes for CASSFSVAGNTIYF.

V gene TRBV28 combines with J gene TRBJ1-5, with 7 positions matching TRBD1. Germline V gives CDR1 MDHEN, CDR2 SYDVKM. The CDR3 sequence is 12 residues long. V was pared by 10 bases and J by 4 bases, with 4 bases of the junction left unmatched. The CDR3 reads CAINRGNQPQHF. In DNA, the CDR3 is TGTGCCATCAACAGGGGAAATCAGCCCCAGCATTTT. Full variable domain (rest looked up from reference TRBV28 and TRBJ1-5): DVKVTQSSRYLVKRTGEKVFLECVQDMDHENMFWYRQDPGLGLRLIYFSYDVKMKEKGDIPEGYSVSREKKERFSLILESASTNQTSMYLCAINRGNQPQHFGDGTRLSIL.

The rearrangement links TRBV4-3 to TRBJ1-1; weak D call: TRBD1 (6 bases). Trimming pared 2 bases from V and 3 bases from J, leaving 13 bases between. Germline V gene sequence: CDR1 LGHNA, CDR2 YSLEER. The CDR3 is made up of 15 amino acids. In nucleotides, the CDR3 is TGCGCCAGCAGCCAACAGACAGGATTGGACACTGAAGCTTTCTTT. Protein: CASSQQTGLDTEAFF.

This clone showed up just a few times. The gene calls are TRBV14 and TRBJ1-4; 9 bases align to TRBD1. From germline, CDR1 is SGHDN and CDR2 FVKESK. V was pared by 5 bases and J by 8 bases, with 6 bases of the junction left unmatched. This CDR3 has 14 amino acids. CDR3 residues: CASSAGQGSEKLFF. The CDR3 DNA reads as TGTGCCAGCAGCGCGGGACAGGGAAGCGAAAAACTGTTTTTT.

V usage is TRBV29-1 and J usage is TRBJ2-3; TRBD1 matches at 8 bases. This CDR3 is 14 amino acids long. V dropped 3 bases and J dropped 4; count of bases not matched to a gene: 6. CDR1 is SQVTM and CDR2 is ANQGSEA in the germline V gene. The DNA of the CDR3 is TGCAGCGTTGAGGCAGGGGGCAACGCAGATACGCAGTATTTT. This translates into CSVEAGGNADTQYF.

This clone was seen a few times. This chain uses TRBV25-1 with TRBJ1-1, with 7 bases lining up with TRBD1. J lost 4 bases, V lost 7 bases, and 9 bases had no gene match. The CDR3 contains 14 residues. Per the germline V gene, CDR1 is MGHDK and CDR2 is SYGVNS. As DNA, the CDR3 is TGTGCCAGCACTCCCGACAGGGTGGGCACTGAAGCTTTCTTT. It translates to CASTPDRVGTEAFF.

This chain links TRBV28 with TRBJ1-2; D gene ambiguous. The CDR3 consists of 13 residues. Trimming left V 7 bases short and J 6 bases short, with 15 bases between. Per germline, CDR1 MDHEN and CDR2 SYDVKM. In DNA form, the CDR3 reads TGTGCCAGCATTGGTGGTTTGCGGAATGGCTACACCTTC. The encoded protein is CASIGGLRNGYTF.

V is TRBV25-1 and J is TRBJ1-6; TRBD1 might be the D (6 bases). Looked up from germline, CDR1 is MGHDK and CDR2 is SYGVNS. CDR3 length: 14 amino acids. V was trimmed by 7 bases and J by 5 bases, leaving 12 bases between them. The CDR3 DNA follows: TGTGCCAGCACCCGGACAGAAAATAATTCACCCCTCCACTTT. Its translation: CASTRTENNSPLHF. Filled out from reference TRBV25-1 and TRBJ1-6, the complete variable domain reads EADIYQTPRYLVIGTGKKITLECSQTMGHDKMYWYQQDPGMELHLIHYSYGVNSTEKGDLSSESTVSRIRTEHFPLTLESARPSHTSQYLCASTRTENNSPLHFGNGTRLTVT.

This clone was detected a few times. The V and J genes are TRBV25-1 and TRBJ2-7, with 7 bases fitting TRBD1. This CDR3 has 15 amino acids. Unmatched junction bases numbered 11, after V lost 6 bases and J lost 3 bases. CDR1 is MGHDK and CDR2 is SYGVNS in the germline V gene. The CDR3: CASSALDRAGYEQYF. CDR3 bases: TGTGCCAGCAGCGCACTAGACAGGGCTGGCTACGAGCAGTACTTC.

The J gene is TRBJ1-4, the V gene TRBV5-8; D is unresolved. CDR1 is SGHTS, CDR2 YDEGEE, per germline. This CDR3 spans 15 amino acids. Trimming left V 4 bases short and J 0 bases short, with 10 bases between. The CDR3 bases are TGTGCCAGCAGCCGGAGGTGGGCAACTAATGAAAAACTGTTTTTT. Translating it yields CASSRRWATNEKLFF.

The chain carries TRBV7-7 and TRBJ2-5; D is unresolved. Germline V gene data show CDR1 as SSHAT and CDR2 as FNYEAQ (reference sequence). Between the trimmed V and J ends, which lost 5 bases and 9 bases, there was a span of 16 bases. The CDR3 extends over 13 amino acids. The CDR3: CASSLLTGLAQYF. The CDR3 DNA sequence: TGTGCCAGCAGCCTCCTGACTGGTCTGGCCCAGTACTTC.

This sequence joins TRBV27 and TRBJ1-2, with 10 nucleotides matching TRBD1. V was pared by 7 bases and J by 0 bases, with 8 bases of the junction left unmatched. The CDR3 sequence is 16 residues long. Germline V gene data show CDR1 as MNHEY and CDR2 as SMNVEV (reference sequence). The CDR3 sequence: CASTRDRGTSNYGYTF. CDR3 nucleotide sequence: TGTGCCAGCACGCGGGACAGGGGAACCTCTAACTATGGCTACACCTTC.

This clone was found a few times. This chain uses TRBV6-5 with TRBJ1-5; D ambiguous. Between the trimmed V and J ends, which lost 8 bases and 2 bases, there was a span of 10 bases. Germline lookup yields CDR1 MNHEY and CDR2 SVGAGI. The CDR3 extends over 13 amino acids. CDR3 DNA sequence: TGTGCCAGCCAAAACGGGGGCAATCAGCCCCAGCATTTT. It translates to CASQNGGNQPQHF.

This clone was seen just once. The chain joins TRBV28 to TRBJ1-5; D remains unclear. V dropped 3 bases and J dropped 6 bases, with 15 bases sitting between them. The CDR3 has 15 residues. Germline V gene lookup returns CDR1 MDHEN and CDR2 SYDVKM. The CDR3 DNA sequence: TGTGCCAGCAGTTTCTCGGGGTCGGGCACTCAGCCCCAGCATTTT. Its translation is CASSFSGSGTQPQHF.

Only a few counts were recorded for this clone. CDR3 amino acids: CASSLLASLRTSGYNEQFF. In DNA form, the CDR3 reads TGTGCCAGCAGTTTATTAGCCTCGCTTAGGACTAGCGGATACAATGAGCAGTTCTTC. The V and J genes are TRBV28 and TRBJ2-1, with TRBD2 matching 10 bases. Germline V gene lookup returns CDR1 MDHEN and CDR2 SYDVKM. After removal of 1 base from V and 4 bases from J, the junction contained 13 bases not matched to a gene. The CDR3 has 19 amino acids. Variable domain in full (rest from reference TRBV28 and TRBJ2-1): DVKVTQSSRYLVKRTGEKVFLECVQDMDHENMFWYRQDPGLGLRLIYFSYDVKMKEKGDIPEGYSVSREKKERFSLILESASTNQTSMYLCASSLLASLRTSGYNEQFFGPGTRLTVL.

In its sample, this clone was seen a few times. V gene TRBV5-6 combines with J gene TRBJ2-1; TRBD1 matches 10 bases. Unmatched junction bases numbered 4, after V lost 4 bases and J lost 3 bases. CDR3 size: 15 residues. CDR1 and CDR2 (germline): SGHDT, YYEEEE. This CDR3 is CASSVGQGHYNEQFF. The CDR3 coding sequence is TGTGCCAGCAGCGTGGGACAGGGGCACTACAATGAGCAGTTCTTC.

V is TRBV5-6 and J is TRBJ2-7, with D maybe TRBD1 (6 bases). There are 15 residues in the CDR3. Germline CDR1 SGHDT, CDR2 YYEEEE. The ends were cut back, 1 base at V and 4 bases at J, with 15 bases in the middle. The CDR3 DNA reads as TGTGCCAGCAGCTTGAAGGTGGGGGCGGCGTACGAGCAGTACTTC. Amino acid sequence: CASSLKVGAAYEQYF.

The chain has TRBV6-4 and TRBJ1-2, with D hard to call. Trimming stripped 2 bases from V and 1 base from J, with 23 bases between. This CDR3 contains 19 residues. Germline CDR1 MRHNA, CDR2 SNTAGT. The CDR3 reads CASSDQDPDVQSFNYGYTF. In nucleotides, the CDR3 is TGTGCCAGCAGTGACCAAGACCCAGATGTACAGAGTTTTAACTATGGCTACACCTTC.

The rearrangement joins TRBV10-1 to TRBJ2-3; perhaps TRBD1 as D (6 bases). Per germline, CDR1 WNHNN and CDR2 SYGVQD (reference sequence). V lost 3 bases, J lost 4 bases, and 14 bases lay in between. The length of the CDR3 is 15 residues. CDR3 DNA sequence: TGCGCCAGCAGTGAAGGGACACAAGTAGCAGATACGCAGTATTTT. The encoded protein is CASSEGTQVADTQYF.

The chain joins TRBV2 to TRBJ2-5; tentatively, D is TRBD2 (5 bases). CDR1 SNHLY and CDR2 FYNNEI come from the germline V gene. V lost 8 bases to trimming and J lost 7 bases, with 17 bases between them. The CDR3 totals 13 residues. This CDR3 is CASGSGTGVTQYF. In DNA, the CDR3 is TGTGCCAGCGGTTCCGGAACCGGGGTGACCCAGTACTTC. Supplemented by reference TRBV2 and TRBJ2-5, the full variable domain reads EPEVTQTPSHQVTQMGQEVILRCVPISNHLYFYWYRQILGQKVEFLVSFYNNEISEKSEIFDDQFSVERPDGSNFTLKIRSTKLEDSAMYFCASGSGTGVTQYFGPGTRLLVL.

This chain links TRBV7-2 with TRBJ2-7; TRBD1 agrees at 8 bases. The V and J ends lost 5 bases and 3 bases, in that order; junction bases with no gene match: 6. From germline, CDR1 is SGHTA and CDR2 FQGNSA. The CDR3 is 14 residues long. The CDR3, as DNA: TGTGCCAGCAGCCAGCGGACAGGGCGCTACGAGCAGTACTTC. Translation: CASSQRTGRYEQYF.

This rearrangement joins TRBV5-1 to TRBJ1-5, with D possibly TRBD1 on 6 matching bases. CDR3 length equals 19 residues. Germline CDR1 is SGHRS and CDR2 is YFSETQ. Trimming took 3 bases from V and 1 from J, leaving 23 bases between them. The CDR3 here is CASSSTRSSGGRSNQPQHF. The CDR3 DNA follows: TGCGCCAGCAGCTCTACCCGGAGTTCTGGGGGCCGGAGCAATCAGCCCCAGCATTTT.